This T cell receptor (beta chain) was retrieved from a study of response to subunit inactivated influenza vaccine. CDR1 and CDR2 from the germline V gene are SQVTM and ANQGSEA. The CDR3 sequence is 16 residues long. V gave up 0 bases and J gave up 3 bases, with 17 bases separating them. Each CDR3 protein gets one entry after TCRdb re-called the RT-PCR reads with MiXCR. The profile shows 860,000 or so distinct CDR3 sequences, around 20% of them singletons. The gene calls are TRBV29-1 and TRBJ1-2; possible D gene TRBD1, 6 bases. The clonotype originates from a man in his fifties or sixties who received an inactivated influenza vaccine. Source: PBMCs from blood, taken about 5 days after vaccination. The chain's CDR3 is CSVEETTGELDYGYTF. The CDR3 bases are TGCAGCGTTGAAGAGACGACAGGAGAGTTGGACTATGGCTACACCTTC.